These 26 T cell receptor beta chains were all obtained from the same sample, sequenced in a study of T cells in Graves' hyperthyroidism and ophthalmopathy. RNA transcripts provided the source from which TCR beta CDR3 regions were amplified. First-round RT-PCR targeting the TCR CDR3 was performed with the HTBI primer set. TCRdb analysed the multiplex PCR reads with MiXCR anew, one entry per CDR3 protein. The top ten clones hold 7.3% of a sample with about 590,000 distinct CDR3 sequences, 15% to 18% of them seen once. The sample consisted of blood. The receptors stem from a woman aged 25 to 45 with Graves' hyperthyroidism.

This clonotype was observed at least ten times. V gene TRBV7-3 combines with J gene TRBJ2-2; the match to TRBD1 covers 11 bases. The trim removed 5 bases at V and 7 bases at J, leaving 9 bases unmatched. The CDR3 covers 16 residues. CDR1 SGHTA and CDR2 FQGTGA come from the germline V gene. Here the CDR3 DNA reads TGTGCCAGCAGCATCGGACAGGGGGCATCTGTCGGGGAGCTGTTTTTT. It yields the protein CASSIGQGASVGELFF.

In this sample, this clonotype turned up many times. This chain joins TRBV20-1 and TRBJ2-7; 14 bases agree with TRBD2. Germline-derived CDR1 and CDR2 are DFQATT and SNEGSKA (reference sequence). Trimming removed 0 bases from V and 5 bases from J; junction bases left unmatched: 9. The CDR3 is made up of 17 amino acids. CDR3 DNA: TGCAGTGCTAGAGATCGATCTGGGGGACTAGCGGGAGACGAGCAGTACTTC. Its translation is CSARDRSGGLAGDEQYF.

The chain recombines TRBV27 with TRBJ1-5; no reliable D call. CDR1 and CDR2 from the germline V gene are MNHEY and SMNVEV (reference sequence). Trimming removed 8 bases from V and 4 bases from J, with 15 bases in between. This CDR3 has 14 residues. CDR3 residues: CASGLPGRNQPQHF. CDR3 nucleotide sequence: TGTGCCAGCGGTCTGCCAGGTCGTAATCAGCCCCAGCATTTT.

This clonotype was picked up many times. The chain carries TRBV20-1 and TRBJ2-5, with TRBD2 matching 7 bases. Trimming took 3 bases from V and 5 from J; bases not matched to a gene: 3. The V gene's germline CDR1 is DFQATT and CDR2 SNEGSKA (reference sequence). This CDR3 spans 12 amino acids. The CDR3 DNA is TGCAGTGCTAGTCAAGCGGGGGAGACCCAGTACTTC. It specifies CSASQAGETQYF.

This clonotype was counted at least ten times. This chain connects TRBV12-3 or TRBV12-4 to TRBJ1-1, with unresolved D. The CDR3 is 13 amino acids. V lost 3 bases and J lost 1, with 6 bases in between. In nucleotides, the CDR3 is TGTGCCAGCAGTTTTCGGCAGAACACTGAAGCTTTCTTT. Translation gives CASSFRQNTEAFF.

J is TRBJ2-1 and V is TRBV7-6, with 10 bases identical to TRBD2. From germline, CDR1 is SGHVS and CDR2 FNYEAQ. The CDR3 extends over 18 amino acids. V gave up 2 bases and J gave up 4 bases; unmatched junction bases: 11. As DNA, the CDR3 is TGTGCCAGCAGCTTACCGCTAGCGGGAGTATCTTTTTACAATGAGCAGTTCTTC. Translation gives CASSLPLAGVSFYNEQFF. The full variable domain, with the rest looked up from reference TRBV7-6 and TRBJ2-1, is GAGVSQSPRYKVTKRGQDVALRCDPISGHVSLYWYRQALGQGPEFLTYFNYEAQQDKSGLPNDRFSAERPEGSISTLTIQRTEQRDSAMYRCASSLPLAGVSFYNEQFFGPGTRLTVL.

This clonotype has ten or more counts. The V and J genes are TRBV18 and TRBJ1-1; D is perhaps TRBD1 (6 bases). Trimming removed 3 bases at V and 3 bases at J, with 11 bases between. Per the germline V gene, CDR1 is KGHSH and CDR2 is LQKENI. This CDR3 spans 14 amino acids. The CDR3 loop is CASSPATGYTEAFF. The CDR3 DNA reads TGTGCCAGCTCACCCGCAACAGGGTACACTGAAGCTTTCTTT.

The chain couples TRBV7-9 to TRBJ2-1; no definite D call. V lost 2 bases and J lost 8, with 10 bases in between. The CDR3 is 13 amino acids. Germline V CDR1 and CDR2: SEHNR, FQNEAQ (reference sequence). The CDR3 loop reads CASSLRRADEQFF. The DNA for the CDR3 is TGTGCCAGCAGCTTACGTAGGGCGGATGAGCAGTTCTTC.

The chain couples TRBV20-1 to TRBJ2-3, with D unclear. CDR3 size: 14 residues. The V end was cut by 5 bases, the J end by 5 bases, with 17 bases between. Germline-derived CDR1 and CDR2 are DFQATT and SNEGSKA (reference sequence). The CDR3 DNA reads as TGCAGTGCTTCAGTAGCATGGGGAATAGATACGCAGTATTTT. Its protein is CSASVAWGIDTQYF.

This clonotype was recorded at least ten times. The chain joins TRBV7-9 to TRBJ2-3; 10 bases are a match to TRBD2. V was clipped by 4 bases and J by 5 bases; unmatched bases: 9. There are 16 residues in the CDR3. Germline V gene lookup returns CDR1 SEHNR and CDR2 FQNEAQ (reference sequence). The CDR3 reads CASSSRIIAGGDTQYF. The CDR3 coding sequence is TGTGCCAGCAGCTCAAGGATAATAGCGGGAGGAGATACGCAGTATTTT.

The J gene is TRBJ2-6, the V gene TRBV29-1, with a possible D match to TRBD1 (6 bases). The CDR3 consists of 16 residues. Trimming cost V 5 bases and J 0 bases, with 14 bases left between them. Germline loops: CDR1 SQVTM, CDR2 ANQGSEA. The chain's CDR3 is CSVSQGLRSGANVLTF. The CDR3 coding sequence is TGCAGCGTTTCACAGGGTTTGCGCTCTGGGGCCAACGTCCTGACTTTC.

This clonotype was seen many times. This chain joins TRBV12-3 or TRBV12-4 and TRBJ2-1; D gene ambiguous. With 6 bases removed from V and 5 bases from J, the gap between germline ends came to 14 bases. This CDR3 comprises 14 residues. CDR3: CASRMAAYHNEQFF. CDR3 bases: TGTGCCAGCAGAATGGCGGCTTACCACAATGAGCAGTTCTTC.

This clonotype was counted a few times. The V call is TRBV9, the J call TRBJ2-1; 8 nucleotides match TRBD2. The ends lost 3 bases at V and 4 bases at J; junction bases unmatched: 9. The CDR3 has 16 amino acids. Germline V gene lookup returns CDR1 SGDLS and CDR2 YYNGEE. This CDR3 reads CASSARTSGRYNEQFF. In DNA, the CDR3 is TGTGCCAGCAGCGCCCGAACTAGCGGAAGATACAATGAGCAGTTCTTC. Drawing the rest from reference TRBV9 and TRBJ2-1, the complete variable domain is DSGVTQTPKHLITATGQRVTLRCSPRSGDLSVYWYQQSLDQGLQFLIQYYNGEERAKGNILERFSAQQFPDLHSELNLSSLELGDSALYFCASSARTSGRYNEQFFGPGTRLTVL.

There are many counts of this clonotype. V usage is TRBV7-9 and J usage is TRBJ2-3, with D maybe TRBD2 (6 bases). CDR3 length equals 14 residues. Trimming cost V 5 bases and J 0 bases, with 9 bases left between them. Germline-derived CDR1 and CDR2 are SEHNR and FQNEAQ (reference sequence). The CDR3 loop reads CASSASGSTDTQYF. The CDR3 region has the DNA TGTGCCAGCAGCGCGAGCGGGAGCACAGATACGCAGTATTTT.

This clonotype was found many times. CDR3 nucleotides: TGTGCCAGCAGCGAAAGAGGGACAGGGGACTACAATGAGCAGTTCTTC. It yields the protein CASSERGTGDYNEQFF. V is TRBV13 and J is TRBJ2-1, with TRBD1 matching 10 bases. Germline assignment: CDR1 PRHDT and CDR2 FYEKMQ (reference sequence). With 5 bases clipped from V and 3 bases from J, the junction kept 7 bases outside the gene matches. This CDR3 spans 16 amino acids. The entire variable domain, with the rest obtained from reference TRBV13 and TRBJ2-1, is as follows: AAGVIQSPRHLIKEKRETATLKCYPIPRHDTVYWYQQGPGQDPQFLISFYEKMQSDKGSIPDRFSAQQFSDYHSELNMSSLELGDSALYFCASSERGTGDYNEQFFGPGTRLTVL.

The V and J genes are TRBV20-1 and TRBJ2-7; a possible D gene is TRBD2 (5 bases). There are 13 residues in the CDR3. The V gene's germline CDR1 is DFQATT and CDR2 SNEGSKA (reference sequence). Trimming removed 5 bases at V and 3 bases at J, with 14 bases between. CDR3 in DNA: TGCAGTGCTGCAGGACTTCCGCTCTACGAGCAGTACTTC. Its translation is CSAAGLPLYEQYF.

The chain has TRBV6-1 and TRBJ2-3, with D possibly TRBD2 on 6 matching bases. This CDR3 has 13 amino acids. Germline V lookup: CDR1 MNHNS, CDR2 SASEGT. The V gene lost 11 bases and the J gene lost 2 bases, with 14 bases spanning the gap. This chain's CDR3 is CAAGGTLTDTQYF. The DNA for the CDR3 is TGTGCCGCCGGCGGGACTCTCACAGATACGCAGTATTTT.

There are many counts of this clonotype. The CDR3 DNA follows: TGCGCCAGCAGCTCCCTTAGCGGGAGGGGGAATGAGCAGTTCTTC. Translated, it gives CASSSLSGRGNEQFF. This chain joins TRBV5-1 and TRBJ2-1, with 11 nucleotides matching TRBD2. The V gene end was trimmed by 3 bases and the J gene end by 7 bases; junction bases not matched to a gene: 6. This CDR3 contains 15 residues. Germline CDR1 and CDR2: SGHRS and YFSETQ.

In this sample, this clonotype turned up many times. The chain couples TRBV20-1 to TRBJ2-3; D remains ambiguous. CDR1 is DFQATT, CDR2 SNEGSKA, per germline (reference sequence). V gave up 1 base and J gave up 0 bases, with 14 bases separating them. This CDR3 contains 16 residues. In DNA form, the CDR3 reads TGCAGTGCTAGAGCGGGCACAGAAACTAGCACAGATACGCAGTATTTT. Residues: CSARAGTETSTDTQYF.

This clonotype showed up many times. This sequence joins TRBV27 and TRBJ1-5; D might be TRBD1 (5 bases). Looked up from germline, CDR1 is MNHEY and CDR2 is SMNVEV (reference sequence). V dropped 4 bases and J dropped 2 bases, with 12 bases sitting between them. The CDR3 is 15 amino acids. Written as DNA, the CDR3 is TGTGCCAGCAGTTGGTCCAGGGAGGGCAATCAGCCCCAGCATTTT. It specifies CASSWSREGNQPQHF.

This clonotype has at least ten counts. The V call is TRBV20-1, the J call TRBJ2-5, with TRBD2 matching 12 bases. Germline V lookup: CDR1 DFQATT, CDR2 SNEGSKA (reference sequence). J gave up 2 bases and V 6 bases, and 10 bases lay outside the gene matches. The length of the CDR3 is 16 residues. The CDR3 spells CSAPTSTSGRQETQYF. The CDR3 DNA sequence: TGCAGTGCGCCAACCTCGACTAGCGGGAGACAAGAGACCCAGTACTTC.

This clonotype was detected only a few times. J is TRBJ1-3 and V is TRBV6-2 or TRBV6-3; unclear D gene. The CDR3 runs to 15 residues. Germline V gene sequence: CDR1 MNHEY, CDR2 SVGEGT. V lost 5 bases, J lost 0 bases, and 11 bases lay in between. As DNA, the CDR3 is TGTGCCAGCAGTCGGGATCGGGACTCTGGAAACACCATATATTTT. The encoded protein is CASSRDRDSGNTIYF.

This clonotype was found a few times. This chain uses TRBV7-9 with TRBJ1-2; D perhaps matches TRBD1 (5 bases). V was trimmed by 7 bases and J by 4 bases, leaving 22 bases between them. CDR3 length: 16 amino acids. Germline values: CDR1 SEHNR, CDR2 FQNEAQ (reference sequence). CDR3 sequence (DNA): TGTGCCAGCATTAACTGGGGGAGGGGTGACTCCTATGGCTACACCTTC. Its protein product is CASINWGRGDSYGYTF.

The rearrangement joins TRBV5-1 to TRBJ1-3; D remains ambiguous. V dropped 0 bases and J dropped 0 bases, with 10 bases sitting between them. The V gene's germline CDR1 is SGHRS and CDR2 YFSETQ. The CDR3 extends over 16 amino acids. CDR3 DNA: TGCGCCAGCAGCTTGGTGCCGGATAGCTCTGGAAACACCATATATTTT. It translates to CASSLVPDSSGNTIYF. Variable domain in full (rest from reference TRBV5-1 and TRBJ1-3): KAGVTQTPRYLIKTRGQQVTLSCSPISGHRSVSWYQQTPGQGLQFLFEYFSETQRNKGNFPGRFSGRQFSNSRSEMNVSTLELGDSALYLCASSLVPDSSGNTIYFGEGSWLTVV.

A remark on this clonotype: A read error may be the cause here, since a much bigger clone is one base away. The rearrangement uses TRBV5-1 and TRBJ1-5, with D maybe TRBD1 (5 bases). This CDR3 contains 14 residues. Germline V lookup: CDR1 SGHRS, CDR2 YFSETQ. The CDR3 DNA reads as TGCCCCAGCAGCGTAGACAGTCCCAATCAGCCCCAGCATTTT. This gives the protein CPSSVDSPNQPQHF.

Ten or more counts support this clonotype. The V gene is TRBV12-3 or TRBV12-4, the J gene TRBJ2-7; tentative D call: TRBD1 (6 bases). This CDR3 is built from 16 residues. Trimming stripped 3 bases from V and 1 base from J, with 16 bases between. CDR3 protein: CASSFLFGGVSYEQYF. In nucleotides, the CDR3 is TGTGCCAGCAGTTTTCTTTTTGGGGGCGTTTCCTACGAGCAGTACTTC.